The TCR beta chain described here comes from a study of shared clonotypes between healthy human individuals. General study points: Naive subsets generally exceeded memory subsets in estimated richness.

This clone was observed a handful of times. The antigen is unknown. The CDR3 totals 15 residues. Profiling relied on immunoSEQ multiplex PCR, and the TCRdb table lists in-frame clones only, not all of them. Among some 1 million clones listed, around 74% were seen once. The sequence was collected from a man aged 18 to 30 in good health. The gene calls are TRBV21-1 and TRBJ1-1; the listed D gene, TRBD1, was not tested against the DNA. TRBV21-1 is an annotated pseudogene. Sequencing was done on a sample of memory CD4+ T cells sorted from blood. The subset denotes: CD45RA-negative fraction. The CDR3 is CASSSRDKGNTEAFF. For the CDR3, the DNA is TGTGCCAGCAGCAGTAGGGACAAAGGGAACACTGAAGCTTTCTTT.